This T cell receptor (beta chain) was profiled in a study of T cells in localized non-small cell lung cancer. Between the trimmed V and J ends, which lost 1 base and 2 bases, there was a span of 14 bases. The CDR3 totals 16 residues. Germline V CDR1 and CDR2: SEHNR, FQNEAQ (reference sequence). Note on this clone: The antigen is unknown.

Broader study findings: Uninvolved adjacent lung showed higher T cell clonality than tumor. Multi-region tumor sequencing was not done, so intratumor heterogeneity could not be excluded. Appearing in adjacent lung were a median roughly 60 of the top 100 tumor clones. Higher adjacent-lung clonality was associated with shorter survival.

TCRdb keeps only in-frame clones here, not all; method: immunoSEQ multiplex PCR. The data hold 30,000 to 35,000 clones, with approximately 93% observed a single time. The rearrangement uses TRBV7-9 and TRBJ1-2; D is perhaps TRBD1 (5 bases). The sequences come from peripheral blood, collected before any cancer treatment. The TCR comes from a female donor over 55 with stage I lung adenocarcinoma. The CDR3 DNA follows: TGTGCCAGCAGCTTAGGGGCGGGGGATGGGAACTATGGCTACACCTTC. Its protein product is CASSLGAGDGNYGYTF.